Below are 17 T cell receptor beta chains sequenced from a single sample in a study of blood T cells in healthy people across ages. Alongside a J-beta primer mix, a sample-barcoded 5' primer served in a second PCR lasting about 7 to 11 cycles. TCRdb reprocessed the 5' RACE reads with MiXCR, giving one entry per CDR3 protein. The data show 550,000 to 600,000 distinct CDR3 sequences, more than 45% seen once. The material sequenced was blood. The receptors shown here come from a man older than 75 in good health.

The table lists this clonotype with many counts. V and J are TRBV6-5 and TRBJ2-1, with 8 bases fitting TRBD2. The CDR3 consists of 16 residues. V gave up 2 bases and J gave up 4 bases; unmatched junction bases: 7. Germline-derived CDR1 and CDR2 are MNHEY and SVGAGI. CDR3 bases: TGTGCCAGCAGTTACGTGGCTAGCGGGCCTTACAATGAGCAGTTCTTC. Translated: CASSYVASGPYNEQFF.

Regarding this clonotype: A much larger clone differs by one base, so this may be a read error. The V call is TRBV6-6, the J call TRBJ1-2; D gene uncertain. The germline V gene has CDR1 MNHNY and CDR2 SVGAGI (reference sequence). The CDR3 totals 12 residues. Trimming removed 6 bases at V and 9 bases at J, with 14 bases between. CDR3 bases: TGTGCCAGCAGGAAAATGGTCGGTAGCTACACCTTC. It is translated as CASRKMVGSYTF.

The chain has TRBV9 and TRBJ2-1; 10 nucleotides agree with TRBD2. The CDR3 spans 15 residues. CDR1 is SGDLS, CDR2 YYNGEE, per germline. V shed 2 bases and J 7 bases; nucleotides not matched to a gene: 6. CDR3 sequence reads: CASSVSGTSVNEQFF. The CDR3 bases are TGTGCCAGCAGCGTCTCCGGGACTAGCGTAAATGAGCAGTTCTTC.

CDR3 nucleotides: TGCGCCAGCCTTGACGGGGGGGGACAAGAGACCCAGTACTTC. As protein: CASLDGGGQETQYF. The chain couples TRBV5-1 to TRBJ2-5; 8 positions agree with TRBD2. This CDR3 has 14 residues. Germline loops: CDR1 SGHRS, CDR2 YFSETQ. Unmatched junction bases numbered 7, after V lost 7 bases and J lost 2 bases.

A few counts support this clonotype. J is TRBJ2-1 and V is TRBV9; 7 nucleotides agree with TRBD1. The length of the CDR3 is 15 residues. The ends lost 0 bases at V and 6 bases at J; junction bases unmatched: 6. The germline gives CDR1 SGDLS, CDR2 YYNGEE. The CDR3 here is CASSVDGRGTNEQFF. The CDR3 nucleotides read TGTGCCAGCAGCGTAGACGGCAGGGGGACCAATGAGCAGTTCTTC.

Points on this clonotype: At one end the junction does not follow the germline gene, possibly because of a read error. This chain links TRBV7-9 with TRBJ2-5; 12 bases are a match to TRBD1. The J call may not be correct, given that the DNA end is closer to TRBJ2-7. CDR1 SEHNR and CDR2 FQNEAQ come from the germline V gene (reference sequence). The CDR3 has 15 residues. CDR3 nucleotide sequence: TGCGCCAGCAGCCCCGGGACAGGGGGCTTCCACGAGCAGTACTTC. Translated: CASSPGTGGFHEQYF.

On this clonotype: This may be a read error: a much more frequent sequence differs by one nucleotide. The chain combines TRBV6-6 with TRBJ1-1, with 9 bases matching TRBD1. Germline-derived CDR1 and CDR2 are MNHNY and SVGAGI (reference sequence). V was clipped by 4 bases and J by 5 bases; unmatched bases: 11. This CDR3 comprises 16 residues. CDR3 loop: CASSWSRRQGGTEAFF. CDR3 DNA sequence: TGTGCCAGCAGTTGGTCCCGGAGACAGGGGGGAACTGAAGCTTTCTTT.

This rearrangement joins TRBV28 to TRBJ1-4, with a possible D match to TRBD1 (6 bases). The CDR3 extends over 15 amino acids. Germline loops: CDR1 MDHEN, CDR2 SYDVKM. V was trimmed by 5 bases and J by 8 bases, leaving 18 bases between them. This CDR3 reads CASSPQTGFTEKLFF. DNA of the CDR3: TGTGCCAGCAGTCCTCAAACAGGGTTTACCGAAAAACTGTTTTTT.

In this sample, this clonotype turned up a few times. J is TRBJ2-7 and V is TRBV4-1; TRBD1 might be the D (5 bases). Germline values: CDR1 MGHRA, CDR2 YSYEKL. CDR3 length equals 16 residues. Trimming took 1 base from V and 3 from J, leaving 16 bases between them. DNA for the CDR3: TGCGCCAGCAGCCAAGGGCAGGGCTCTTCCGGCTACGAGCAGTACTTC. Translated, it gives CASSQGQGSSGYEQYF.

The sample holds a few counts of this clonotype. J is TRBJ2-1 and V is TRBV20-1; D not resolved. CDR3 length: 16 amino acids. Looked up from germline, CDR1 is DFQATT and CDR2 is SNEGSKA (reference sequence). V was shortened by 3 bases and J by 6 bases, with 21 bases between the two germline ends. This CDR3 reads CSASRTDSLPPNEQFF. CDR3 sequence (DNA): TGCAGTGCTAGTCGAACCGACTCCCTCCCTCCCAATGAGCAGTTCTTC.

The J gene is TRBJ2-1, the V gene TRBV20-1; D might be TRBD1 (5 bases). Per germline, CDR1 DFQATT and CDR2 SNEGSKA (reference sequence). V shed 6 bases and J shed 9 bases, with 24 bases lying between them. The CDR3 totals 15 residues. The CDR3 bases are TGCAGTGCCCTGGCCCCGGACATGGGGCACAGTGAGCAGTTCTTC. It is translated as CSALAPDMGHSEQFF.

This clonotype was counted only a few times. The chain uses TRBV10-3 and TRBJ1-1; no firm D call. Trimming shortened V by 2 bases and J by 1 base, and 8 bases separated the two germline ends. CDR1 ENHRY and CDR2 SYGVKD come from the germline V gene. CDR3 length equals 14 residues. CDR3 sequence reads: CAISERQKNTEAFF. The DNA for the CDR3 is TGTGCCATCAGTGAGCGCCAGAAGAACACTGAAGCTTTCTTT.

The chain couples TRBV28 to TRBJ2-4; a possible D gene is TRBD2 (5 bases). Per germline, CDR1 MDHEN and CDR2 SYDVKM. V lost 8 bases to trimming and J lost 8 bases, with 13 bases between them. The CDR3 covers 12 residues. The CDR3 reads CASGSLLDIQYF. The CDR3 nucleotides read TGTGCCAGCGGGAGCCTTTTAGACATTCAGTACTTC.

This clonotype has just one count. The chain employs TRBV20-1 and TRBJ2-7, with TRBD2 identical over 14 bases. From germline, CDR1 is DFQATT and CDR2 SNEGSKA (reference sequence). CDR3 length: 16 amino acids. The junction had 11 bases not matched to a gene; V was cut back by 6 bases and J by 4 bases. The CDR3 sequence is CSAPGRLAGGRYEQYF. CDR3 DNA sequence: TGCAGTGCCCCCGGGCGACTAGCGGGAGGGAGGTACGAGCAGTACTTC.

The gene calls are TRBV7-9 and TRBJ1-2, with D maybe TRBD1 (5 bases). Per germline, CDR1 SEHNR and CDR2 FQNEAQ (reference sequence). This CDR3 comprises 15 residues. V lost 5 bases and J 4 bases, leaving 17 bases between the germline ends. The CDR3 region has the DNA TGTGCCAGCAGCCTGGGACGACCGGGCCCCTATGGCTACACCTTC. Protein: CASSLGRPGPYGYTF.

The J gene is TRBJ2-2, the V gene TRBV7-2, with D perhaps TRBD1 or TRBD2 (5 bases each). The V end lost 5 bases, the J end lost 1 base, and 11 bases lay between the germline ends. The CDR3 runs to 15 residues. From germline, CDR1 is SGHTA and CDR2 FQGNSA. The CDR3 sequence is CASSQGRLNTGELFF. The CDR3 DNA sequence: TGTGCCAGCAGCCAGGGACGCCTGAACACCGGGGAGCTGTTTTTT.

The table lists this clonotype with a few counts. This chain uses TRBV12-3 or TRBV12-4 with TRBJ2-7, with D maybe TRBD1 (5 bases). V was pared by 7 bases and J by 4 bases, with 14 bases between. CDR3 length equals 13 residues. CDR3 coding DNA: TGTGCCAGCACCCCAGGACATTATTACGAGCAGTACTTC. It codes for CASTPGHYYEQYF.